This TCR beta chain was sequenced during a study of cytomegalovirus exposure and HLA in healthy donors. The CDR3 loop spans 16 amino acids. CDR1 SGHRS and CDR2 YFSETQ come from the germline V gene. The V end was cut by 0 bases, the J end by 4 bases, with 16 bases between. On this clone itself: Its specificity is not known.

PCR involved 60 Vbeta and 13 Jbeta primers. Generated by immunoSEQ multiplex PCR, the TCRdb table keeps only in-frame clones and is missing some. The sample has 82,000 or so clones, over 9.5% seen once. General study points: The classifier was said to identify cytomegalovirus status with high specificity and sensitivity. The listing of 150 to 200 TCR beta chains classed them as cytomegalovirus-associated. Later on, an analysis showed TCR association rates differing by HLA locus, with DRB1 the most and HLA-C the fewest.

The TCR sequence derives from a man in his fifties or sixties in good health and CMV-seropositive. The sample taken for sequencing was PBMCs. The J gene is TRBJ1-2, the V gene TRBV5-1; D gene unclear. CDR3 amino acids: CASSLGVPGTGYGYTF. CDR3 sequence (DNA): TGCGCCAGCAGCTTGGGCGTCCCGGGAACCGGCTATGGCTACACCTTC. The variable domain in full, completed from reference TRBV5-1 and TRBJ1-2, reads KAGVTQTPRYLIKTRGQQVTLSCSPISGHRSVSWYQQTPGQGLQFLFEYFSETQRNKGNFPGRFSGRQFSNSRSEMNVSTLELGDSALYLCASSLGVPGTGYGYTFGSGTRLTVV.